The text below deals with one T cell receptor (beta chain). Antigen specificity is unknown. These data originate in a study of OX40 agonist ivuxolimab in advanced cancers. Study information: Patients were dosed with the agonistic anti-OX40 (CD134) antibody ivuxolimab. Patients got intravenous ivuxolimab at 0.01 to 10 mg/kg every 2 weeks. Having had anti-PD-1, anti-PD-L1 or anti-CTLA-4 therapy before was allowed, and roughly 40% had some. General study findings and limits: Partly responding patients at 0.1-3.0 mg/kg showed some of the smallest clonal expansion.

Profiled with immunoSEQ multiplex PCR; TCRdb holds only in-frame clones, not every one. The sample has about 38,000 clones, about 74% seen once; the top ten hold 9.5% to 15%. Sample: CD4+ or CD8+ T cells sorted from blood, taken in a trial of the OX40 agonist ivuxolimab. The clonotype comes from an adult with an advanced solid tumor such as melanoma, head and neck, liver or kidney cancer.

CDR3 region: CASSRDRPYEQYF. CDR3 nucleotides: TGTGCCAGCAGCCGGGACCGACCCTACGAGCAGTACTTC. The chain uses TRBV7-3 and TRBJ2-7, with D possibly called TRBD1 or TRBD2 (5 bases each). The CDR3 sequence is 13 residues long. The V end lost 5 bases, the J end lost 2 bases, and 10 bases lay between the germline ends. In germline, CDR1 is SGHTA, CDR2 FQGTGA.